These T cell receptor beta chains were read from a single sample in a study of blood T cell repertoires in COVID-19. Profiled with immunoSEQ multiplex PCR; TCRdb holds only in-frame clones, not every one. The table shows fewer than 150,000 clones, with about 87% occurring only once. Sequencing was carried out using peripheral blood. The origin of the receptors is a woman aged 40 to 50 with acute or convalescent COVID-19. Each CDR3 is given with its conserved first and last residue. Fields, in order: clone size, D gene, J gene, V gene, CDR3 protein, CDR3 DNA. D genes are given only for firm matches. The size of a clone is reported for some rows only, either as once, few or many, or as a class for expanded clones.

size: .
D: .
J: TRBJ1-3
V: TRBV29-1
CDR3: CSVDEGGSGNTIYF
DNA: TGCAGCGTTGATGAGGGAGGGTCTGGAAACACCATATATTTT

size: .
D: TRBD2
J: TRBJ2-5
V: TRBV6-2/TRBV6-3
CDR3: CASSAGTSGIQETQYF
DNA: TGTGCCAGCAGTGCCGGGACTAGCGGGATCCAAGAGACCCAGTACTTC

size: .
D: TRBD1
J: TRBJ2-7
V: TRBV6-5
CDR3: CASSYSKGTVSYEQYF
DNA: TGTGCCAGCAGTTACTCGAAAGGGACAGTCTCCTACGAGCAGTACTTC

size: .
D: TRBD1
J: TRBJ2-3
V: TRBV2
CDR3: CASSTGTGLTDTQYF
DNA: TGTGCCAGCAGTACCGGGACAGGGCTCACAGATACGCAGTATTTT

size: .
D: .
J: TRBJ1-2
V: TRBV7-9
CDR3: CASSLDRFPLRGYTF
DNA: TGTGCCAGCAGCTTAGACAGGTTCCCCTTGAGAGGCTACACCTTC

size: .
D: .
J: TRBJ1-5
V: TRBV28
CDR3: CASSPRTASNQPQHF
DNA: TGTGCCAGCTCCCCCAGGACAGCTTCAAATCAGCCCCAGCATTTT

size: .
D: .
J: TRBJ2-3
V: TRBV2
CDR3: CASSEWGGPADTQYF
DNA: TGTGCCAGCAGTGAATGGGGGGGCCCCGCAGATACGCAGTATTTT

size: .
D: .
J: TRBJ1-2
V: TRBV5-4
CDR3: CASSTGVGGRSGYTF
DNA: TGTGCCAGCAGCACCGGGGTGGGGGGGCGAAGTGGCTACACCTTC

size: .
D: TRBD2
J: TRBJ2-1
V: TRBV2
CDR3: CASRIPSGRAGDNEQFF
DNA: TGTGCCAGCAGAATCCCTAGCGGGAGGGCCGGGGACAATGAGCAGTTCTTC

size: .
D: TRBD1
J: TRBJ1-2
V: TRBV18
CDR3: CASYATGLRYGYTF
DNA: TGTGCCAGCTATGCGACAGGGTTACGGTATGGCTACACCTTC

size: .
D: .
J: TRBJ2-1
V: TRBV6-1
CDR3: CASSDTQITGCNEQFF
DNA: TGTGCCAGCAGTGATACTCAAATAACAGGGTGCAATGAGCAGTTCTTC

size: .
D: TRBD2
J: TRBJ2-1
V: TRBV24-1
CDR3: CATSDRLAGGGNEQFF
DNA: TGTGCCACCAGTGACCGGCTAGCGGGGGGGGGTAATGAGCAGTTCTTC

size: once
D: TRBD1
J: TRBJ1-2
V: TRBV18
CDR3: CASSPGQGNGYTF
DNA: TGTGCCAGCTCACCGGGACAGGGTAATGGCTACACCTTC

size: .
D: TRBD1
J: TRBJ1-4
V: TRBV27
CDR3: CATGTGGHEKLFF
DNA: TGTGCGACGGGGACAGGGGGCCATGAAAAACTGTTTTTT

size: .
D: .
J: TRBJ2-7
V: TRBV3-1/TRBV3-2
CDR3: CASSPLRDNYEQYF
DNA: TGTGCCAGCAGCCCCCTTCGGGACAACTACGAGCAGTACTTC

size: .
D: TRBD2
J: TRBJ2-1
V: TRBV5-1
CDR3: CASSLASGGPREQFF
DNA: TGCGCCAGCAGCTTGGCCAGCGGGGGCCCCCGAGAGCAGTTCTTC

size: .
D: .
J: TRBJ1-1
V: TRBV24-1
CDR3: CATTGERDTEAFF
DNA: TGTGCCACCACAGGGGAGAGGGACACTGAAGCTTTCTTT

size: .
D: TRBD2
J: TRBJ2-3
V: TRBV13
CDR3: CASSRILAGGPNTQYF
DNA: TGTGCCAGCAGCCGAATACTAGCGGGAGGGCCGAATACGCAGTATTTT

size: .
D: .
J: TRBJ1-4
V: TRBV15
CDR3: CATPSGGPTNEKLFF
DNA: TGTGCCACCCCATCGGGGGGGCCAACGAATGAAAAACTGTTTTTT

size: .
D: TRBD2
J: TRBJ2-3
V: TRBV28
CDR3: CASRLAGGPVNTQYF
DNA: TGTGCCAGCAGGTTAGCGGGGGGGCCTGTAAATACGCAGTATTTT

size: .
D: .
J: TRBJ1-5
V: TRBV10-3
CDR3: CAIATDYSNQPQHF
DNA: TGTGCCATCGCGACAGATTATAGCAATCAGCCCCAGCATTTT